This T cell receptor beta chain emerged from a study of blood T cell repertoires in COVID-19. About the study: From T cells, B-cell-depleted T cells, or PBMCs came the material, which was cDNA or gDNA.

Trimming took off 10 bases at V and 5 bases at J, with 19 bases between the two ends. The V gene's germline CDR1 is SGHVS and CDR2 FNYEAQ. This CDR3 is built from 14 residues. This table comes from immunoSEQ multiplex PCR, and its TCRdb copy is limited to in-frame clones, with some not included. Of 20,000 to 25,000 clones detected, approximately 88% appear once; the ten largest clones hold around 6%. The TCR comes from a human donor in a cohort sampled during active COVID-19. Sequenced sample: peripheral blood. The chain combines TRBV7-6 with TRBJ2-3; D may be TRBD2 (6 bases). CDR3: CATAHWGVGDTQYF. DNA for the CDR3: TGTGCCACCGCTCATTGGGGGGTCGGAGATACGCAGTATTTT.